Below, 16 T cell receptor beta chains from the same sample are listed, as sequenced in a study of monozygotic twins with cystic fibrosis. TCRdb's copy holds only in-frame clones and misses some; the assay was immunoSEQ multiplex PCR. The sample holds more than 11,000 clones; 75% to 90% are singletons and the top ten take less than 0.8%. The specimen was blood. These TCRs come from a boy younger than 18 with cystic fibrosis.

This chain links TRBV11-2 with TRBJ2-7, with 8 bases lining up with TRBD2. The junction had 10 bases not matched to a gene; V was cut back by 1 base and J by 5 bases. This CDR3 is 16 amino acids long. The V gene's germline CDR1 is SGHAT and CDR2 FQNNGV. CDR3 coding DNA: TGTGCCAGCAGCTTAGTTACGGGGGGGTTTTTTCACGAGCAGTACTTC. Its translation: CASSLVTGGFFHEQYF.

V usage is TRBV5-1 and J usage is TRBJ1-3; 7 bases are shared with TRBD1. The germline CDR1 and CDR2 sequences are SGHRS and YFSETQ. The CDR3 is made up of 16 amino acids. V was clipped by 1 base and J by 1 base; unmatched bases: 5. CDR3 protein: CASSLKEGASGNTIYF. The DNA for the CDR3 is TGCGCCAGCAGCTTGAAAGAGGGGGCTTCTGGAAACACCATATATTTT.

By share, this clone ranks as medium-sized. J is TRBJ2-7 and V is TRBV6-1; 12 nucleotides agree with TRBD1. CDR1 MNHNS and CDR2 SASEGT come from the germline V gene. J gave up 7 bases and V 5 bases, and 6 bases lay outside the gene matches. The length of the CDR3 is 14 residues. The CDR3 region has the DNA TGTGCCAGCAGTCCGGGACAGGGGGCGGAAGAGCAGTACTTC. Protein sequence: CASSPGQGAEEQYF.

This chain joins TRBV6-1 and TRBJ1-5, with 7 bases matching TRBD1. CDR1 and CDR2 from the germline V gene are MNHNS and SASEGT. J gave up 11 bases and V 8 bases, and 12 bases lay outside the gene matches. This CDR3 region has 13 residues. The DNA of the CDR3 is TGTGCCAGCGATCAGGGGGGAGGCGAGGCCCAGCATTTT. Protein sequence: CASDQGGGEAQHF.

The V gene is TRBV11-2, the J gene TRBJ2-7; 7 bases match TRBD1. From germline, CDR1 is SGHAT and CDR2 FQNNGV. J gave up 3 bases and V 4 bases, and 9 bases lay outside the gene matches. This CDR3 region has 15 residues. This CDR3 is CASSYQPGQLYEQYF. Written as DNA, the CDR3 is TGTGCCAGCAGCTATCAGCCGGGACAGCTCTACGAGCAGTACTTC.

This chain joins TRBV30 and TRBJ1-1, with a tentative D call TRBD1 (5 bases). The V and J ends lost 0 bases and 3 bases respectively, with 8 bases between them. In germline, CDR1 is GTSNPN, CDR2 SVGIG (reference sequence). This CDR3 has 13 amino acids. CDR3 in amino acids: CAWSVQADTEAFF. CDR3 DNA: TGTGCCTGGAGTGTACAGGCGGACACTGAAGCTTTCTTT.

In DNA, the CDR3 is TGTGCCAGCAGTGGGGGGGGCTTAGTGGCAGATACGCAGTATTTT. It translates to CASSGGGLVADTQYF. This sequence joins TRBV2 and TRBJ2-3; D possibly corresponds to TRBD2 (7 bases). Germline V CDR1 and CDR2: SNHLY, FYNNEI. V dropped 4 bases and J dropped 4 bases, with 15 bases sitting between them. The CDR3 consists of 15 residues.

CDR3 sequence (DNA): TGTGCCTGGAGCAGGGGGTCCTACGAGCAGTACTTC. Its translation is CAWSRGSYEQYF. J is TRBJ2-7 and V is TRBV30, with 7 bases that match TRBD1. The J segment lost 1 base and the V segment lost 3 bases, leaving 0 bases of the junction unmatched. CDR3 length: 12 residues. CDR1 and CDR2 from the germline V gene are GTSNPN and SVGIG (reference sequence).

V usage is TRBV6-5 and J usage is TRBJ1-1; D is undetermined. Germline CDR1 MNHEY, CDR2 SVGAGI. Trimming cost V 2 bases and J 8 bases, with 12 bases left between them. The CDR3 covers 13 residues. CDR3 in amino acids: CASSYGEAREAFF. The CDR3 DNA follows: TGTGCCAGCAGTTACGGAGAGGCAAGAGAAGCTTTCTTT.

This chain links TRBV18 with TRBJ1-2, with D perhaps TRBD1 (6 bases). This CDR3 spans 15 amino acids. Between the trimmed V and J ends, which lost 3 bases and 2 bases, there was a span of 13 bases. Germline V CDR1 and CDR2: KGHSH, LQKENI. The CDR3 reads CASSPRQESNYGYTF. The DNA for the CDR3 is TGTGCCAGCTCACCTAGACAGGAATCAAACTATGGCTACACCTTC.

The chain links TRBV5-1 to TRBJ1-2; no firm D call. Germline V gene data show CDR1 as SGHRS and CDR2 as YFSETQ. The CDR3 is made up of 12 amino acids. Trimming stripped 0 bases from V and 7 bases from J, with 7 bases between. The CDR3 loop is CASSLERGGYTF. CDR3 in DNA: TGCGCCAGCAGCTTGGAGCGCGGTGGCTACACCTTC.

This chain connects TRBV11-3 to TRBJ2-1; no clear D. CDR3 length: 10 residues. Per the germline V gene, CDR1 is SGHNT and CDR2 is YENEEA. V dropped 2 bases and J dropped 9 bases, with 2 bases sitting between them. CDR3 amino acids: CASSLSEQFF. The CDR3 bases are TGTGCCAGCAGCTTAAGTGAGCAGTTCTTC.

This clone was counted between two and nine times. The genes are TRBV4-2 and TRBJ1-5; D not resolved. This CDR3 is built from 13 residues. Trimming pared 4 bases from V and 6 bases from J, leaving 10 bases between. CDR1 and CDR2 from the germline V gene are LGHNA and YNFKEQ. The CDR3, as DNA: TGTGCCAGCAGCCCCGGGGTCTTTCAGCCCCAGCATTTT. Translation: CASSPGVFQPQHF.

The chain recombines TRBV7-9 with TRBJ2-1; 8 bases align to TRBD1. Germline lookup yields CDR1 SEHNR and CDR2 FQNEAQ (reference sequence). The CDR3 has 11 amino acids. J was trimmed by 15 bases and V by 8 bases; bases with no gene match: 9. Here the CDR3 reads CASGSGQGPFF. The DNA of the CDR3 is TGTGCCAGCGGCTCAGGACAGGGACCGTTCTTC. The full variable domain, rest sourced from reference TRBV7-9 and TRBJ2-1, is DTGVSQNPRHKITKRGQNVTFRCDPISEHNRLYWYRQTLGQGPEFLTYFQNEAQLEKSRLLSDRFSAERPKGSFSTLEIQRTEQGDSAMYLCASGSGQGPFFGPGTRLTVL.

The chain joins TRBV2 to TRBJ2-7; D ambiguous. The germline V gene has CDR1 SNHLY and CDR2 FYNNEI. CDR3 size: 14 residues. The V gene lost 2 bases and the J gene lost 3 bases, with 11 bases spanning the gap. The CDR3 loop is CASSEMGSYYEQYF. CDR3 bases: TGTGCCAGCAGTGAAATGGGGTCTTACTACGAGCAGTACTTC.

The gene calls are TRBV7-8 and TRBJ2-7, with no clear D. This CDR3 has 12 amino acids. With 4 bases removed from V and 6 bases from J, the gap between germline ends came to 10 bases. Looked up from germline, CDR1 is SGHVS and CDR2 is FQNEAQ. CDR3 bases: TGTGCCAGCAGCTCAGACCCCATCGAGCAGTACTTC. Its protein product is CASSSDPIEQYF. The whole variable domain, remainder taken from reference TRBV7-8 and TRBJ2-7, is GAGVSQSPRYKVAKRGQDVALRCDPISGHVSLFWYQQALGQGPEFLTYFQNEAQLDKSGLPSDRFFAERPEGSVSTLKIQRTQQEDSAVYLCASSSDPIEQYFGPGTRLTVT.